The sequence of this T cell receptor beta chain was determined in a study of cytomegalovirus exposure and HLA in healthy donors. The CDR3 is 13 amino acids. Trimming took off 0 bases at V and 6 bases at J, with 10 bases between the two ends. The germline gives CDR1 SGHRS, CDR2 YFSETQ. Both 60 Vbeta primers and 13 Jbeta primers went into the PCR. The table came from immunoSEQ multiplex PCR; TCRdb's copy has only in-frame clones and leaves some out. The table lists about 130,000 clones, roughly 66% of them singletons. Source material: PBMCs. The receptor comes from a man between 60 and 75 years old in good health and CMV-seropositive. The J gene is TRBJ2-7, the V gene TRBV5-1; D ambiguous. CDR3 residues: CASSLGQVTEQYF. The CDR3, as DNA: TGCGCCAGCAGCTTGGGCCAGGTTACCGAGCAGTACTTC.